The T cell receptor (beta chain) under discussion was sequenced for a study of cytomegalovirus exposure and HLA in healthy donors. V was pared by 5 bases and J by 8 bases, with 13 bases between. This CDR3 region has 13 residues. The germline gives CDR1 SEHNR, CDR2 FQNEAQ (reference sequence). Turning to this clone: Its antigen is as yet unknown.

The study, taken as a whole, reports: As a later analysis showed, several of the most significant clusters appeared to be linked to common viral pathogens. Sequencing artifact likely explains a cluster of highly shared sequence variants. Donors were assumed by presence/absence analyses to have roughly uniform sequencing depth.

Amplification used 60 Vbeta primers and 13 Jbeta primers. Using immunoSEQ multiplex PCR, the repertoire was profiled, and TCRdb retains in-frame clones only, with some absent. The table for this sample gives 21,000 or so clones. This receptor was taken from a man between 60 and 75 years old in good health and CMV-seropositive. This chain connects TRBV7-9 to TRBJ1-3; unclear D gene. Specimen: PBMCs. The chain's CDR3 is CASSPEAGDTIYF. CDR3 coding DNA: TGTGCCAGCAGCCCTGAAGCCGGGGACACCATATATTTT.